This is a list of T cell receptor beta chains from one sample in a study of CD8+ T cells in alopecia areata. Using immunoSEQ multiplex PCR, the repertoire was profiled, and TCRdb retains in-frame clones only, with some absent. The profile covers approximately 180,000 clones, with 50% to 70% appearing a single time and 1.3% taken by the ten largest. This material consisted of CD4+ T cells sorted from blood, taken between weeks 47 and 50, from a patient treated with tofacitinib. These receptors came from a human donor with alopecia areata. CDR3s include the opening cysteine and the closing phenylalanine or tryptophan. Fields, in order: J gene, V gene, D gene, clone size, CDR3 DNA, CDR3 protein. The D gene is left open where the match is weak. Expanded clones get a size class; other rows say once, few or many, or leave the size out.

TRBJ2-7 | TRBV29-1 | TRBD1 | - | TGCAGCGTTTCTGCCGGGACAGGGACCGGCGAGCAGTACTTC | CSVSAGTGTGEQYF
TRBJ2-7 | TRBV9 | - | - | TGTGCCAGCAGCGTAGATGGAGGACGCTCGAGGTACGAGCAGTACTTC | CASSVDGGRSRYEQYF
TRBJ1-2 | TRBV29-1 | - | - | TGCAGCGTTGCATCGGCAGGGATCTATGGCTACACCTTC | CSVASAGIYGYTF
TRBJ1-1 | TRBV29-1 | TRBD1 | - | TGCAGCGTTGATGGACAGGGTATGAACACTGAAGCTTTCTTT | CSVDGQGMNTEAFF
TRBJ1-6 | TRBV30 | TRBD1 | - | TGTGCCTGGAGTCCGGGACAGGGTAGTTCACCCCTCCACTTT | CAWSPGQGSSPLHF
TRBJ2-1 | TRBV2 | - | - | TGTGCCAGCAGCACGGGGATTGAGCAGTTCTTC | CASSTGIEQFF
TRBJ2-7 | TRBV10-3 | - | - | TGTGCCATCAGTGAAGTCGCCGGGACAATGCACGAGCAGTACTTC | CAISEVAGTMHEQYF
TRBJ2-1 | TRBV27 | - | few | TGTGCCAGCAGAAGTTTAGGGGGGGGCAATGAGCAGTTCTTC | CASRSLGGGNEQFF
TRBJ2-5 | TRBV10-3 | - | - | TGTGCCATCGGTGGGCTGGCCGAGACCCAGTACTTC | CAIGGLAETQYF
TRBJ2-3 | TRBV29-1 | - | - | TGCAGCTTAAGACTAGGCCTTTCTAGCACAGATACGCAGTATTTT | CSLRLGLSSTDTQYF
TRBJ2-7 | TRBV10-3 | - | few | TGTGCCACCCAGCCGCAGCTCTCCTACGAGCAGTACTTC | CATQPQLSYEQYF
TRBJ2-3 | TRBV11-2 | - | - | TGTGCCAGCAGCTTAGTTCTCGGCCGAATGGGAGATACGCAGTATTTT | CASSLVLGRMGDTQYF
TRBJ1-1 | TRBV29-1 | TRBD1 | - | TGCAGCGTTAGAACCGGGACAGGGGACACTGAAGCTTTCTTT | CSVRTGTGDTEAFF
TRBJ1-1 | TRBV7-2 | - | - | TGTGCCAGCAGCCCACTTCTAGGGAACACTGAAGCTTTCTTT | CASSPLLGNTEAFF
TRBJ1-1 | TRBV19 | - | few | TGTGCCAGTAGTACCATACAGGGTGTGGGCACTGAAGCTTTCTTT | CASSTIQGVGTEAFF
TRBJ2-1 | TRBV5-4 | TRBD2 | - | TGTGCCAGCAGCTTGGCACTTAGACTAGCATCCCATGAGCAGTTCTTC | CASSLALRLASHEQFF
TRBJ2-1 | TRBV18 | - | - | TGTGCCAGCTCGCCTACGGGGGACAATGAGCAGTTCTTC | CASSPTGDNEQFF
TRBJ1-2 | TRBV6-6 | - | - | TGTGCCAGCAGTTCCCTCGCCGGGGCCCATTTTACGGGCTACACCTTC | CASSSLAGAHFTGYTF
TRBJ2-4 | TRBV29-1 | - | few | TGCAGCGTTGTCGGCAGGGCAGGAAACATTCAGTACTTC | CSVVGRAGNIQYF
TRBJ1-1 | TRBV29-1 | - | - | TGCAGCGTTTCAGGACACCTCGGCGGCACTGAAGCTTTCTTT | CSVSGHLGGTEAFF
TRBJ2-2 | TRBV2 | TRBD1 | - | TGTGCCAGCAGACAGGGGGCGATCACCGGGGAGCTGTTTTTT | CASRQGAITGELFF
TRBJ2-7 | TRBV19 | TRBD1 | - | TGTGCCAGTAGCGCAATACCGGGACAGGGGGCAGACGAGCAGTACTTC | CASSAIPGQGADEQYF
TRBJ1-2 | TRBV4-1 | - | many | TGCGCCAGCAGCCACCCTAACCGGGACACTCGACTCTATGGCTACACCTTC | CASSHPNRDTRLYGYTF
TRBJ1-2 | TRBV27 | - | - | TGTGCCAGCAGTCCCGGGGCCGGGAGGTATGGCTACACCTTC | CASSPGAGRYGYTF
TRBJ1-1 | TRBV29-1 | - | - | TGCAGCGCCCCTCGGGCGGGCATGGGTGAAGCTTTCTTT | CSAPRAGMGEAFF
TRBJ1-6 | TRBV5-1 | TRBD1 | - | TGCGCCAGCAGCTTGGCCAAAGGACAGGGGGATTCACCCCTCCACTTT | CASSLAKGQGDSPLHF
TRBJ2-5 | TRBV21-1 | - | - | TGTGCCAGCATAGGACAGGGGAAGAACCAGTACTTC | CASIGQGKNQYF
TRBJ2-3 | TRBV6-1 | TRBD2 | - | TGTGCCAGCAGTGAAGCGCCGAGCGGGGGGGCTTACACAGATACGCAGTATTTT | CASSEAPSGGAYTDTQYF
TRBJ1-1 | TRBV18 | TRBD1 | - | TGTGCCAGCTCTTCCCACAGGGGAGGAGAAGCTTTCTTT | CASSSHRGGEAFF
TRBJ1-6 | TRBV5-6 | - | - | TGTGCCAGCAGCTTGGGCATCTCCCTCGGGAATTCACCCCTCCACTTT | CASSLGISLGNSPLHF
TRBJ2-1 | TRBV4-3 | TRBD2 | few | TGCGCCAGCAGCCGACTAGCGGGGGGGCCGAATGAGCAGTTCTTC | CASSRLAGGPNEQFF
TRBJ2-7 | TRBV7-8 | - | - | TGTGCCAGCAGCTTAGCGGGGGGTAACGAGCAGTACTTC | CASSLAGGNEQYF
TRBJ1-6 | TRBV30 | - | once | TGTGCCTGGAGTGTAGGGGGTTCACCCCTCCACTTT | CAWSVGGSPLHF
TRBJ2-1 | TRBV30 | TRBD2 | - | TGTGCCTGGCAGGTCCCGGGACTAGCGGGGGACATCTTC | CAWQVPGLAGDIF
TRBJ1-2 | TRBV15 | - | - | TGTGCCACCAGCACGTCAGACAAGGCAAGGACCTTC | CATSTSDKARTF
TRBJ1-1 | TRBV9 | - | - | TGTGCCAGCAGCGTGGGAAGGGGAGGTAGCACTGAAGCTTTCTTT | CASSVGRGGSTEAFF
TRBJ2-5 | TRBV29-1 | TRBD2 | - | TGCAGCGTCGGGACTAGCCAAGAGACCCAGTACTTC | CSVGTSQETQYF
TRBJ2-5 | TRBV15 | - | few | TGTGCCACCAGCAGACGCGGAACCCAAGAGACCCAGTACTTC | CATSRRGTQETQYF
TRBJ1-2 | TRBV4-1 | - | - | TGCGCCAGCAGCCAAGATTGGGGAGAACGCTATGGCTACACCTTC | CASSQDWGERYGYTF
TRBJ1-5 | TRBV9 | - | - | TGTGCCAGCAGCGTCGGTGGAGGGAACCAGCCCCAGCATTTT | CASSVGGGNQPQHF
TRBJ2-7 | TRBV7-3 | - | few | TGTGCCAGCAGCTTAGAGGCAGGGCCCACCTACGAGCAGTACTTC | CASSLEAGPTYEQYF
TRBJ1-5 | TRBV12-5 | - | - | TGTGCTAGTGGTTTGGAGAGTAGCAATCAGCCCCAGCATTTT | CASGLESSNQPQHF
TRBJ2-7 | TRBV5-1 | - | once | TGCGCCAGCAGCTCACTCCCCTACGAGCAGTACTTC | CASSSLPYEQYF
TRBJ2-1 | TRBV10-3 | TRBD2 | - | TGTGCCATCAGCGCTTCCGGGACTACGAACAATGAGCAGTTCTTC | CAISASGTTNNEQFF
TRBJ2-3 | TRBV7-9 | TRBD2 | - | TGTGCCAGCAGCACAAGCGGGGGAAGTACAGATACGCAGTATTTT | CASSTSGGSTDTQYF
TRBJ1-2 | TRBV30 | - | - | TGTGCCTGGAAGGACAGACTTAACTATGGCTACACCTTC | CAWKDRLNYGYTF
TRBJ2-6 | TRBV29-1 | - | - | TGCAGCGTGCGACAGGTCTCTGGGGCCAACGTCCTGACTTTC | CSVRQVSGANVLTF
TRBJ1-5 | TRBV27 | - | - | TGTGCCAGCAGTTTACGCAGTAGCAATCAGCCCCAGCATTTT | CASSLRSSNQPQHF
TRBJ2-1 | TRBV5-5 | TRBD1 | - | TGTGCCAGCAGCTTACCTACAGGGGACAATGAGCAGTTCTTC | CASSLPTGDNEQFF
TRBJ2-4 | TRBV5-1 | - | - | TGCGCCAGCAGCCGACATCAGTACTTC | CASSRHQYF
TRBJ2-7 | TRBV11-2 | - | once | TGTGCCAGCACCGCGGGGAATTACGAGCAGTACTTC | CASTAGNYEQYF
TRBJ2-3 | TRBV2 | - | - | TGTGCCAGCAGTGAATACGGGGGGCGAAGCACAGATACGCAGTATTTT | CASSEYGGRSTDTQYF
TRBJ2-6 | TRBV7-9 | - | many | TGTGCCAGCAAACTTGCTGGCTCTGGGGCCAACGTCCTGACTTTC | CASKLAGSGANVLTF
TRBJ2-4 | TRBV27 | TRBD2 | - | TGTGCCAGCCGACTAGCGGGGGGGAACATTCAGTACTTC | CASRLAGGNIQYF
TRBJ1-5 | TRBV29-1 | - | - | TGCAGCGTCCAAAGGGGGAGAGGGCAGCCCCAGCATTTT | CSVQRGRGQPQHF
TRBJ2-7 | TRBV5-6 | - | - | TGTGCCAGCAGCTTGGGACCAAACTACGAGCAGTACTTC | CASSLGPNYEQYF
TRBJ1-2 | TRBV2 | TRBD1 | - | TGTGCCAGCAGCACAGGGGGCTCTAACTATGGCTACACCTTC | CASSTGGSNYGYTF
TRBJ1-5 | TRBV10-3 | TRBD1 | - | TGTGCCTCGGGACAGGGAGGTCGCAATCAGCCCCAGCATTTT | CASGQGGRNQPQHF
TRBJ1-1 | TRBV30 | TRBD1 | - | TGTGCCTGGTCCCCAGGGGGACCTGAAGCTTTCTTT | CAWSPGGPEAFF